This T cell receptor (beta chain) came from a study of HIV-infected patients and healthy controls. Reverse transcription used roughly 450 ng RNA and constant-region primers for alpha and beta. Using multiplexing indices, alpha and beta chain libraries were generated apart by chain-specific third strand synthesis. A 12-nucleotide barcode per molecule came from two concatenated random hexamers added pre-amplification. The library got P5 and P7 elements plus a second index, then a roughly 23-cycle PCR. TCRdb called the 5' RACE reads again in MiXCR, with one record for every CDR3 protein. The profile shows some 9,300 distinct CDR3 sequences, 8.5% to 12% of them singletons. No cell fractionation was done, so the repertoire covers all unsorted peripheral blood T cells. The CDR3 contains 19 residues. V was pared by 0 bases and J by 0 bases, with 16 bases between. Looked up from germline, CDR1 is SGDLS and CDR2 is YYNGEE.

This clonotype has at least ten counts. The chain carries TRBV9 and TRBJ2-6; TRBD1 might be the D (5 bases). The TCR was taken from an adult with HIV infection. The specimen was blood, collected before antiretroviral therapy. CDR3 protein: CASSVGTGAWLSGANVLTF. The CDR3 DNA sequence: TGTGCCAGCAGCGTAGGAACAGGTGCGTGGCTCTCTGGGGCCAACGTCCTGACTTTC.